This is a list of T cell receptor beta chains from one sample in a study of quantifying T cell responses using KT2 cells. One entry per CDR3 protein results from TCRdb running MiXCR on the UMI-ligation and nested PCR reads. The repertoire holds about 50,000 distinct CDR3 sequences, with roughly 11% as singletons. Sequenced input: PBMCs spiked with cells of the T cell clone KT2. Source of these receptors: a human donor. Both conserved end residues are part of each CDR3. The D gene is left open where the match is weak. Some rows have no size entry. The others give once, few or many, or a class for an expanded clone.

TGCAGCGTTGAAGGGACTGCGGGAAACACCATATATTTT | CSVEGTAGNTIYF | NA | few | TRBJ1-3 | TRBV29-1
TGCGCCAGCAGCTTTAGCGGGAGGGCTTACAATGAGCAGTTCTTC | CASSFSGRAYNEQFF | TRBD2 | NA | TRBJ2-1 | TRBV5-1
TGTGCCAGCAGCAGACAAGAGACCCAGTACTTC | CASSRQETQYF | NA | many | TRBJ2-5 | TRBV11-2
TGTGCCAGCAGCTTCCAGTTCGGGCTCCCCGGGGAGCTGTTTTTT | CASSFQFGLPGELFF | NA | NA | TRBJ2-2 | TRBV7-9
TGTGCCAGCACCCGCCAGGGTCGAACCTACGAGCAGTACTTC | CASTRQGRTYEQYF | NA | many | TRBJ2-7 | TRBV12-3/TRBV12-4
TGTGCCAGCAGTGGACAGGTTCTTAATTCACCCCTCCACTTT | CASSGQVLNSPLHF | TRBD1 | many | TRBJ1-6 | TRBV28
TGCAGTGCTAGAGCCAGGGACCCCCCGCGGCAAGAGACCCAGTACTTC | CSARARDPPRQETQYF | NA | many | TRBJ2-5 | TRBV20-1
TGTGCCAGCAGTTTGGTAGGGGGCTATAATTCACCCCTCCACTTT | CASSLVGGYNSPLHF | NA | NA | TRBJ1-6 | TRBV12-3/TRBV12-4
TGCAGTGCCCCAAGGGAGACTGAAGCTTTCTTT | CSAPRETEAFF | NA | NA | TRBJ1-1 | TRBV20-1
TGCAGTGCTAGTCGTGCTAGCGGCGATACGCAGTATTTT | CSASRASGDTQYF | TRBD2 | many | TRBJ2-3 | TRBV20-1